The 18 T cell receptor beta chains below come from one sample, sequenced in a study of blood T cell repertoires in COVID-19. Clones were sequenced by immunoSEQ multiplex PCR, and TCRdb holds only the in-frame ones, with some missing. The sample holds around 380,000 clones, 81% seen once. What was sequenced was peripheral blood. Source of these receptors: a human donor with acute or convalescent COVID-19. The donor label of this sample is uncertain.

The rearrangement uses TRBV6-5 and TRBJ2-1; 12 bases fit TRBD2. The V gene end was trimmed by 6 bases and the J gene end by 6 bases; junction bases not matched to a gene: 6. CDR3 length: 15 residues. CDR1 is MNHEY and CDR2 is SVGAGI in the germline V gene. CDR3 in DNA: TGTGCCAGCAGCCATCTAGCGGGGGGGCTCAATGAGCAGTTCTTC. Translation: CASSHLAGGLNEQFF.

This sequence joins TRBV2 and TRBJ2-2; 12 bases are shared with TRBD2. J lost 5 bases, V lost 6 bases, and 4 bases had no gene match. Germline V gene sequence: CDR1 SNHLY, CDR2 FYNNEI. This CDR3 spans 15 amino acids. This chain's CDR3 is CASRETSGGTGELFF. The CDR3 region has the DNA TGTGCCAGCAGGGAAACTAGCGGGGGGACCGGGGAGCTGTTTTTT.

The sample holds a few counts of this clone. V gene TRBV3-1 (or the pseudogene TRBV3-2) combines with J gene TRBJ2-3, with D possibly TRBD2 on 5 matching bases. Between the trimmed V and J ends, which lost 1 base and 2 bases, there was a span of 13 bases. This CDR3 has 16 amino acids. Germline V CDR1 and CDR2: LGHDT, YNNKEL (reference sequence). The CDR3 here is CASSQGGALPTDTQYF. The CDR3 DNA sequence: TGTGCCAGCAGCCAAGGGGGAGCGTTACCCACAGATACGCAGTATTTT.

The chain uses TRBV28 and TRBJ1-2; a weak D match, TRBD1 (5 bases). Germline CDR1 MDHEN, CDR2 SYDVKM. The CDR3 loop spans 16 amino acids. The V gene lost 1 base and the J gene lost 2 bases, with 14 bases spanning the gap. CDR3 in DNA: TGTGCCAGCAGTTTATCCTCGGGGGGTAAGAACTATGGCTACACCTTC. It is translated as CASSLSSGGKNYGYTF.

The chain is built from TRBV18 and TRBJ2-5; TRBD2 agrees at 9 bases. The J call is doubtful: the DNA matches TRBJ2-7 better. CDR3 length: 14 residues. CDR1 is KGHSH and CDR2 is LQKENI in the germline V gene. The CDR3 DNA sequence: TGTGCCAGCTCGGCGGCTAGCGGGAAAAACGAGCAGTACTTC. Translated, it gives CASSAASGKNEQYF.

The CDR3 nucleotides read TGTGCCAGCAGCCCCAACCAGGGGGCGCAGGAGACCCAGTACTTC. Translated: CASSPNQGAQETQYF. The V and J genes are TRBV7-6 and TRBJ2-5, with 8 bases that match TRBD1. The V gene's germline CDR1 is SGHVS and CDR2 FNYEAQ. V trimming: 5 bases; J trimming: 5 bases; junction bases outside the gene matches: 10. This CDR3 is 15 amino acids long.

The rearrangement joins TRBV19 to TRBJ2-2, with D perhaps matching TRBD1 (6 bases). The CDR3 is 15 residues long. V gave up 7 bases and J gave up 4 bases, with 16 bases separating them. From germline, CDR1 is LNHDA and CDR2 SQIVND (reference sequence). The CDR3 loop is CASKPGQGPTGELFF. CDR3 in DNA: TGTGCCAGTAAACCCGGGCAGGGGCCCACCGGGGAGCTGTTTTTT.

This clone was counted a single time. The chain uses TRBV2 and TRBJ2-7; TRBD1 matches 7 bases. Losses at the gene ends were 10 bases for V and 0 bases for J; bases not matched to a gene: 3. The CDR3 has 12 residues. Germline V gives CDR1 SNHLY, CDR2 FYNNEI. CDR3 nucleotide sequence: TGTGCCACTAGGGACAGCTCCTACGAGCAGTACTTC. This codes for CATRDSSYEQYF.

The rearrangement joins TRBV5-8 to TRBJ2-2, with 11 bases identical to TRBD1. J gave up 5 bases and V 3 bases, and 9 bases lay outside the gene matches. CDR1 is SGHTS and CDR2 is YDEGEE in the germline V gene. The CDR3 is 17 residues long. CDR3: CASSSGQGADSTGELFF. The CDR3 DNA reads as TGTGCCAGCAGCTCCGGACAGGGGGCAGATAGTACCGGGGAGCTGTTTTTT.

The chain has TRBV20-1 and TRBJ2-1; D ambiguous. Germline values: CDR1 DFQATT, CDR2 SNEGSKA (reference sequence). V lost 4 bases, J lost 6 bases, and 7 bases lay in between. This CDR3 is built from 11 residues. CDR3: CSATRFNEQFF. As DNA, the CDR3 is TGCAGTGCTACGAGGTTCAATGAGCAGTTCTTC.

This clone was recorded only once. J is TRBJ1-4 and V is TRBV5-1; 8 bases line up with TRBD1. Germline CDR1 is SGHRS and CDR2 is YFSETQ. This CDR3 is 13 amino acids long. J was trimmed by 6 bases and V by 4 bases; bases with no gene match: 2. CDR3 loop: CASSGTGDEKLFF. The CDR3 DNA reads TGCGCCAGCAGCGGGACAGGAGATGAAAAACTGTTTTTT. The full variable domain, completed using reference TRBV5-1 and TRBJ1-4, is KAGVTQTPRYLIKTRGQQVTLSCSPISGHRSVSWYQQTPGQGLQFLFEYFSETQRNKGNFPGRFSGRQFSNSRSEMNVSTLELGDSALYLCASSGTGDEKLFFGSGTQLSVL.

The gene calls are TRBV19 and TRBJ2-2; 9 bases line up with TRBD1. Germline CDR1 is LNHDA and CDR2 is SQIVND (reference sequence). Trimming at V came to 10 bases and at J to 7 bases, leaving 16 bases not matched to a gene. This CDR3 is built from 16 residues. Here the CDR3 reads CATQTYRGQSGGELFF. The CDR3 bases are TGTGCCACACAAACGTACAGGGGGCAAAGTGGCGGGGAGCTGTTTTTT. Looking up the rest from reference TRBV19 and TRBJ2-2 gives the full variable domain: DGGITQSPKYLFRKEGQNVTLSCEQNLNHDAMYWYRQDPGQGLRLIYYSQIVNDFQKGDIAEGYSVSREKKESFPLTVTSAQKNPTAFYLCATQTYRGQSGGELFFGEGSRLTVL.

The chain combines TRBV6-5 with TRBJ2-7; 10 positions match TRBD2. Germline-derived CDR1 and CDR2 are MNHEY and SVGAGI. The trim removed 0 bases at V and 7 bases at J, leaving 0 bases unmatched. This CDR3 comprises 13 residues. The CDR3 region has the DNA TGTGCCAGCAGTTACTCGGGACTAGCGGAGCAGTACTTC. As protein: CASSYSGLAEQYF.

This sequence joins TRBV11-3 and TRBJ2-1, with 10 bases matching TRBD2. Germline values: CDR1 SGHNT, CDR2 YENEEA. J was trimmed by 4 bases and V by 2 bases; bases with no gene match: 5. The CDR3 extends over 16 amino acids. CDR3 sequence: CASSLSSGGLYNEQFF. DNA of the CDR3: TGTGCCAGCAGCTTATCTAGCGGGGGTCTATACAATGAGCAGTTCTTC.

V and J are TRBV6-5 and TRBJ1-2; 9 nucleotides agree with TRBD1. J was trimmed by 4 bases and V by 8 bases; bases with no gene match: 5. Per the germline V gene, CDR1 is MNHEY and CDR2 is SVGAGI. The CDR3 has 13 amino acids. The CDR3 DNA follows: TGTGCCAGCGGCGAGACAGGGGGCTATGGCTACACCTTC. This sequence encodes CASGETGGYGYTF.

Here the CDR3 reads CASSLGSLGGRGETQYF. In DNA form, the CDR3 reads TGTGCCAGCAGCTTGGGTTCATTGGGAGGAAGAGGAGAGACCCAGTACTTC. The chain links TRBV5-4 to TRBJ2-5; possible D gene TRBD2, 6 bases. Germline V lookup: CDR1 SGHNT, CDR2 YYREEE (reference sequence). The ends were cut back, 0 bases at V and 4 bases at J, with 19 bases in the middle. CDR3 length equals 17 residues.

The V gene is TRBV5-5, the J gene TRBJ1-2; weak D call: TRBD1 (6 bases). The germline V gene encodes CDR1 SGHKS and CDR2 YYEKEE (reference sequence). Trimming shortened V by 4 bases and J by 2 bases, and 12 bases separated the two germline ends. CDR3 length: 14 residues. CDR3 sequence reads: CASSPGAKNYGYTF. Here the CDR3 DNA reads TGTGCCAGCAGCCCAGGGGCCAAAAACTATGGCTACACCTTC.

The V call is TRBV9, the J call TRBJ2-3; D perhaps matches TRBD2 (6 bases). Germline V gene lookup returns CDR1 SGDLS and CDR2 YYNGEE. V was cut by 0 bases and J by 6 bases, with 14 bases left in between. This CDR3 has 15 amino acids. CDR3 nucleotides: TGTGCCAGCAGCGTAGGTTGGGGGGAGGTGGATACGCAGTATTTT. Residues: CASSVGWGEVDTQYF.